This paragraph covers one T cell receptor beta chain sequence. Its antigen is not identified. The sample has other DNA sequences that encode this CDR3 too. These data belong to a study of shared clonotypes between healthy human individuals. The study's findings and limits: Between a few donors, naive CD4 clonotypes were shared at a level of about 5%. Naive subsets generally had larger estimated richness than memory subsets. Generation of non-shared clonotypes was less probable than generation of clonotypes shared by all four donors.

Only in-frame clones appear in the TCRdb table, and some are missing; sequencing was by immunoSEQ multiplex PCR. Here the sample spans some 1,400,000 clones, approximately 97% being singletons. Memory CD4+ cells were the fraction left after CD45RA+ naive selection. Looked up from germline, CDR1 is SNHLY and CDR2 is FYNNEI. This CDR3 contains 13 residues. V was clipped by 6 bases and J by 0 bases, with 6 bases between them. Sequencing used naive CD4+ T cells sorted from blood. This sample's subset: CD45RA+ positively selected. The rearrangement uses TRBV2 and TRBJ1-3; D may be TRBD1 (5 bases). The origin of this receptor is a man aged 25 to 40 in good health. CDR3 residues: CASRDSSGNTIYF. The CDR3 coding sequence is TGTGCCAGCAGAGACAGCTCTGGAAACACCATATATTTT. The full variable domain, its missing parts supplied by reference TRBV2 and TRBJ1-3, is EPEVTQTPSHQVTQMGQEVILRCVPISNHLYFYWYRQILGQKVEFLVSFYNNEISEKSEIFDDQFSVERPDGSNFTLKIRSTKLEDSAMYFCASRDSSGNTIYFGEGSWLTVV.